The subject of this entry is one TCR beta chain. Its antigen is not known. This record belongs to a study of T cell responses to AZD1222 COVID-19 vaccine. Whole-study context: Second-dose groups at about 4 or about 12 weeks were pooled.

General study results and limits: Only five or six people who got AZD1222 tested seropositive at baseline. Donors in the cohort were predominantly white British and more often female, and clonal diversity was possibly underestimated.

Some clones are missing from TCRdb's copy, which holds only in-frame ones; the method was immunoSEQ multiplex PCR. In the table there are 90,000 to 150,000 clones, 80% to 90% of which are singletons. This clonotype originated in an adult in good health. Sequences were derived from peripheral blood, sampled on day 0 of AZD1222 vaccination.

In DNA form, the CDR3 reads TGTGCCTGGAGTAGGGGGACAGTCAATCAGCCCCAGCATTTT. Its protein product is CAWSRGTVNQPQHF. The chain has TRBV30 and TRBJ1-5; 7 bases map to TRBD1. This CDR3 has 14 amino acids. The germline V gene has CDR1 GTSNPN and CDR2 SVGIG (reference sequence). V lost 2 bases and J lost 3; bases outside the gene matches: 4.